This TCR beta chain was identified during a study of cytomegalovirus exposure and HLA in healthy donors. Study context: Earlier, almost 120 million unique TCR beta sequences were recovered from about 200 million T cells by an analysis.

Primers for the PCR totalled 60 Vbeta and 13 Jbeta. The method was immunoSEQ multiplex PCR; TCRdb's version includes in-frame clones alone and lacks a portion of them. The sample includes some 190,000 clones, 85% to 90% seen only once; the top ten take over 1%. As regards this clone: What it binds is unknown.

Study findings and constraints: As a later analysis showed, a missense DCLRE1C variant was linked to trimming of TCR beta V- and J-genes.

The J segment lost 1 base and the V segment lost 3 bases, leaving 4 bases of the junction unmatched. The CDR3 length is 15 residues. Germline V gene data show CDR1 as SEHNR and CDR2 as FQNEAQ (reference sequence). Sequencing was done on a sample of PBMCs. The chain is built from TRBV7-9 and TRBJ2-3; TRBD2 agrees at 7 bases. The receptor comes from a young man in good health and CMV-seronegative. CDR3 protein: CASSLALAGTDTQYF. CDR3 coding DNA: TGTGCCAGCAGCTTGGCTCTAGCGGGCACAGATACGCAGTATTTT.